The source of this TCR beta chain is a study of response to subunit inactivated influenza vaccine. TCRdb passed the RT-PCR reads through MiXCR, listing each CDR3 protein once. This sample yields around 540,000 distinct CDR3 sequences, of which around 11% are seen a single time; roughly 10% belongs to the top ten. Germline CDR1 LGHDT, CDR2 YNNKEL (reference sequence). CDR3 length: 15 amino acids. Trimming removed 3 bases at V and 0 bases at J, with 11 bases between. The V and J genes are TRBV3-1 and TRBJ2-5; TRBD1 or TRBD2 may be the D gene (5 bases each). The TCR was taken from a man aged 50 or older who received an inactivated influenza vaccine. The sequencing here drew on PBMCs from blood, taken on the day of vaccination. For the CDR3, the DNA is TGTGCCAGCAGCCATAGAGGGACGTACCAAGAGACCCAGTACTTC. Translation gives CASSHRGTYQETQYF.